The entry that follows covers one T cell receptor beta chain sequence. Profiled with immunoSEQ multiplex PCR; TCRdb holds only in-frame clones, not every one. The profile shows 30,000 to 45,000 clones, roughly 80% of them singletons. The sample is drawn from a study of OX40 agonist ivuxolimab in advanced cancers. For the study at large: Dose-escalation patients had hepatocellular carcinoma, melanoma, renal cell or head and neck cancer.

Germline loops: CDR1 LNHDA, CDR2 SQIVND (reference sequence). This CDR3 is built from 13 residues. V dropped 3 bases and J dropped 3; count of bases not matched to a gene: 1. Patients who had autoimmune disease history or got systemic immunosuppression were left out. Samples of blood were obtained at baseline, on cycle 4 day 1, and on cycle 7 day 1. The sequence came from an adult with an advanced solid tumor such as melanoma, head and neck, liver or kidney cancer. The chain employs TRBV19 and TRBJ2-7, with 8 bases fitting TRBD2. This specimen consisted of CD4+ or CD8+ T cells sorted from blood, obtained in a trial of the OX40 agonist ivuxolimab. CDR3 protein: CASSMGLGYEQYF. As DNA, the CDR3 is TGTGCCAGTAGTATGGGACTAGGCTACGAGCAGTACTTC.